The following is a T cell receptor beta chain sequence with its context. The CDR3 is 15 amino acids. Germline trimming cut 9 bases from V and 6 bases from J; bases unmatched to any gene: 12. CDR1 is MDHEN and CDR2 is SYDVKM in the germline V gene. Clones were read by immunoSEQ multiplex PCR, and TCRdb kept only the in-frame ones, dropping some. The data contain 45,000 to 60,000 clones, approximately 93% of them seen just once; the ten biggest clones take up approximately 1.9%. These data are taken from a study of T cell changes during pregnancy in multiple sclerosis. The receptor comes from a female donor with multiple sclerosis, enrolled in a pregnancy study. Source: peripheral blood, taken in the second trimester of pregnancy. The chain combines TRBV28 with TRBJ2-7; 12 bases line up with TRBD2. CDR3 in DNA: TGTGCCAGTTGGACTAGCGGGGTTATAGGGAGCGAGCAGTACTTC. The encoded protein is CASWTSGVIGSEQYF. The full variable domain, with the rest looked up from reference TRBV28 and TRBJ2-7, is DVKVTQSSRYLVKRTGEKVFLECVQDMDHENMFWYRQDPGLGLRLIYFSYDVKMKEKGDIPEGYSVSREKKERFSLILESASTNQTSMYLCASWTSGVIGSEQYFGPGTRLTVT.